The present T cell receptor beta chain was sequenced within a study of cytomegalovirus exposure and HLA in healthy donors (dated by TCRdb to the late 2010s). General notes on the study: In an earlier analysis of approximately 500 of the donors, 250 to 350 Gb of sequence data and 90 million to 130 million unique TCR beta sequences from roughly 200 million T cells were reported. The T cell repertoires of 666 subjects were profiled by immunosequencing and related to cytomegalovirus serostatus. Roughly 300 gigabases of sequencing data and tens of millions of unique TCR sequences were included in an early release covering under 650 HLA-typed donors. The number of donors typed differed by locus, with about 620-630 for A, B, C, DRB1 and DQB1, over 500 for DQA1, 600 to 610 for DPA1, and around 450 for DPB1. Donor age, sex, ethnicity and CMV serostatus were compiled alongside the repertoire data. In an earlier analysis of roughly 580 of the donors, high-throughput TCR beta sequencing was used to judge whether each TCR beta V gene segment behaved as functional or pseudogenic. Every discovery cohort repertoire had been produced on one sequencing platform. Rather than using new phenotypic data, the later analysis identified candidate immune exposures from TCR beta sequences and from how often those sequences occurred across donors. Class I and class II HLA loci were covered by the typing at four-digit resolution. Genome-wide SNP genotypes for about 60% of the roughly 670 donors were used in a later genetic analysis, which treated that subset as a discovery cohort. Of the roughly 400 genotyped donors, about 84% fell in the genetic ancestry cluster associated with self-reported Caucasian donors. In addition to the first cohort of 666 subjects, a separate validation cohort of approximately 120 different subjects was used. A later analysis re-examined previously published TCR beta repertoires from several hundred donors and added high-resolution HLA genotyping to investigate patterns of TCR occurrence. Across approximately 420 genotyped donors of the cohort, an average of approximately 220,000 unique TCR beta nucleotide sequences per donor were sequenced, and around 20% of those sequences were non-productive. To predict cytomegalovirus infection status, the study combined high-throughput TCR immunosequencing, statistical association of individual TCRs with disease status, and machine learning. About five DR-DQ haplotypes were handled as single units for association and clustering, since linkage in the cohort was strong. The study aimed to test whether cataloging public T cell receptors could reveal signatures of past pathogen exposure.

The library was generated by the immunoSEQ multiplex PCR assay. A mixture of 60 forward primers for TCR Vbeta segments and 13 reverse primers for TCR Jbeta segments was used in the multiplex PCR. The CDR3 region of rearranged TCR beta genes was amplified from genomic DNA with a multiplex PCR assay. On the Illumina HiSeq System, the amplified TCR beta libraries were sequenced as 87-base-pair reads. On the authors' methods: Across the 600 to 700 repertoires, a later analysis counted approximately 83 million unique TCR beta chains, around 11 million of which were shared by at least two donors. To remove PCR and sequencing errors, raw reads were error-corrected and collapsed into unique sequences using a nearest-neighbor algorithm that merged closely related sequences. CDR3 sequences were aligned to IMGT reference sequences to assign V, D and J gene segments. For a sequence to be retained, at least a six-nucleotide match to both a V gene segment and a J gene segment was required. A rearrangement was called productive if the CDR3 had no stop codons and remained in frame with V and J, and every other rearrangement was called non-productive. CDR3 was defined by IMGT convention, running from the second conserved V-encoded cysteine to the conserved J-encoded phenylalanine. The earlier analysis of about 620 of the donors excluded sequences that lacked an unambiguous match to a single V gene segment. In an earlier analysis of approximately 590 of the donors, V segments were called functional above 56.7% productive rearrangements and were called segregating when the between-donor standard deviation exceeded 5%. A statistical classification framework was built to diagnose cytomegalovirus status from the catalog of TCR beta chain sequences. A later analysis assigned V and J genes by comparing TCR nucleotide sequences with IMGT/GENE-DB human TR gene sequences. A later analysis assigned CDR3 sequences and most-parsimonious VDJ recombination scenarios with the TCRdist pipeline. In a later analysis, each TCR beta chain was defined by its CDR3 amino acid sequence together with its V-gene family, and reads without a unique V-gene family were excluded. To address suspected cross-contamination and a sequencing artifact, a later analysis removed roughly 640 highly shared, low-generation-probability nucleotide sequences. In a later analysis, a clonal expansion index for each public chain was calculated from normalized within-repertoire ranks of inferred template counts. In a later analysis, generation probabilities were computed with a VDJ recombination model fitted to out-of-frame rearrangements, and the resulting probabilities were checked against IGoR. In a later analysis, TCR-TCR, TCR-HLA and TCR-CMV co-occurrence was scored with hypergeometric tests, and a repertoire-size bias correction was applied to TCR pairs. To estimate false discovery rates, a later analysis permuted the HLA or CMV assignments 20 times. A later analysis grouped co-occurring TCRs with DBSCAN, adding TCRdist sequence similarity when clustering within HLA-allele-positive subsets. Co-occurrence clustering excluded repertoires with fewer than 30,000 or more than 120,000 public chains, plus five with anomalous nucleotide sharing. In its TCRdb copy, this immuneACCESS table keeps in-frame sequences only and misses some clones. Where compared with another copy, unresolved V genes explain less than half of these, and the others have no known cause. The DNA was the basis for D and trimming; V, J and clone size are from that table. The sample includes under 70,000 clones, with 55% to 80% observed a single time. 2% to 2.5% of the sample is held by the ten biggest clonotypes.

CDR1 and CDR2 are drawn from the germline V gene (reference sequence): LNHDA, SQIVND. Its CDR3 holds 13 amino acids, cysteine through phenylalanine. Only the CDR3 DNA is retained, 39 bases long and in frame from the first base. Trimming removed 9 bases from V and 5 bases from J; the gene matches leave 6 bases unexplained. Comment on this clone: Its recognized antigen is unknown. The input lacks base qualities; no much larger clone sits a single base away.

Paper-wide results and their limitations: Across donors, most TCR sequences were observed very rarely, whereas some public TCRs were present in many individuals. The authors suggested that the approach could potentially be extended to other disease states and immunological phenotypes. The classifier was reported to diagnose cytomegalovirus status with high specificity and sensitivity in both the original and validation cohorts. According to a later genetic analysis, donors in an Asian-associated ancestry cluster had fewer N-insertions in productive TCRs than the approximately 700-donor mean. Roughly uniform sequencing depth across donors was assumed in presence/absence analyses, although this assumption may not hold. In a later genetic analysis, a missense DCLRE1C variant was associated with V-gene and J-gene trimming of TCR beta chains, and the association was replicated in an independent cohort. Because HLA typing was missing for some donors at each locus, association tests included only the typed subset. In vitro tests confirmed that a few of the cytomegalovirus-associated TCR beta chains recognize cytomegalovirus antigens. A further reported finding was that TCR beta sequences accurately predicted the HLA-A and HLA-B alleles for most subjects in the first cohort. Broadly in line with IMGT annotations, most TCR beta V segments showed up in productive rearrangements about 87% or about 30% of the time in an earlier analysis of 587 of the donors. Correlated functional status among segregating V segments might be attributable to linkage disequilibrium, but an unknown experimental factor could not be ruled out. Only TCR beta chains were sequenced in this cohort, and the absence of alpha or paired-chain data limited detectable features. Because the 87-base-pair reads could not distinguish some IMGT-functional V segments, including TRBV6-2 and TRBV6-3, those segments were excluded. A later analysis reported that several top co-occurrence clusters appeared linked to parvovirus B19, influenza, CMV and Epstein-Barr virus. About 17 rarely observed V segments, including chromosome 9 orphons, were excluded from the earlier analysis of about 500 of the donors because counts were too low. According to a later analysis, TCR association rates differed among HLA loci, with DRB1 alleles showing the most associated TCRs and HLA-C alleles showing the fewest. A later analysis found that HLA-associated TCR beta chains were more clonally expanded and had lower generation probabilities than equally common non-associated chains. A later analysis found that most CMV-associated TCR beta chains appeared HLA-restricted, with HLA associations seemingly driven largely by CMV exposure. A cluster of highly shared sequence variants was judged likely to represent a technical artifact of the sequencing pipeline. Assigning TCR associations to individual alleles was difficult when HLA alleles, especially DR and DQ, strongly co-occurred. A later analysis associated 17,000 or so TCR beta sequences with specific HLA alleles at a false discovery rate of 0.05. For the cohort, immune exposure information was limited to CMV serostatus. In the study, around 150 TCR beta chains were listed as associated with cytomegalovirus.

In total, roughly 670 healthy bone marrow donors made up the cohort. Cohort members were all nominally healthy when sampled, although unrecorded immune exposures were likely present. The donor tested CMV seronegative, placing the donor among the roughly 340 seronegative members of the cohort. Every donor gave a peripheral blood sample, and the peripheral blood mononuclear cells from that sample were used for TCR beta sequencing. Genomic DNA extraction from the blood cell samples was performed with the Qiagen DNeasy Blood Extraction Kit. The sequencing sample was made of PBMCs. The TCR originated in a woman aged 30 to 39 in good health and CMV-seronegative. This chain joins TRBV19 to TRBJ2-3; TRBD1 aligns with 9 central bases. Here is the DNA: TGTGCCAGCCGGGACAGGGCCCAAGATACGCAGTATTTT. This is translated as CASRDRAQDTQYF.